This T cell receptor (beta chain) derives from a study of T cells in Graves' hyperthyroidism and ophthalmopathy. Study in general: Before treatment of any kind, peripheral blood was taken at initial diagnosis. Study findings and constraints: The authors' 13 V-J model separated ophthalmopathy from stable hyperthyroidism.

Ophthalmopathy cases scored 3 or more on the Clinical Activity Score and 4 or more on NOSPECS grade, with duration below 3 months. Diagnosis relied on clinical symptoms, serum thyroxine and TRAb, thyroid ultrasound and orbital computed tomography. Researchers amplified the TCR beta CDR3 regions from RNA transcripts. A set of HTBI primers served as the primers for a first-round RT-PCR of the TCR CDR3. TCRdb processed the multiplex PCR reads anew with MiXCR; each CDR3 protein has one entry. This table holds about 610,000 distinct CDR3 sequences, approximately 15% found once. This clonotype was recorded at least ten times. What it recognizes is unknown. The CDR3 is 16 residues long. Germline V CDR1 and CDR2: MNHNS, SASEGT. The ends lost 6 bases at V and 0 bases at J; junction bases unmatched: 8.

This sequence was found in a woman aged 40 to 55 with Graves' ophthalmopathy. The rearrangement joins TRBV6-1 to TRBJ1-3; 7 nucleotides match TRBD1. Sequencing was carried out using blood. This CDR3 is CASRNRGSVSGNTIYF. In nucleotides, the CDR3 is TGTGCCAGCAGAAACAGGGGTTCAGTCTCTGGAAACACCATATATTTT.